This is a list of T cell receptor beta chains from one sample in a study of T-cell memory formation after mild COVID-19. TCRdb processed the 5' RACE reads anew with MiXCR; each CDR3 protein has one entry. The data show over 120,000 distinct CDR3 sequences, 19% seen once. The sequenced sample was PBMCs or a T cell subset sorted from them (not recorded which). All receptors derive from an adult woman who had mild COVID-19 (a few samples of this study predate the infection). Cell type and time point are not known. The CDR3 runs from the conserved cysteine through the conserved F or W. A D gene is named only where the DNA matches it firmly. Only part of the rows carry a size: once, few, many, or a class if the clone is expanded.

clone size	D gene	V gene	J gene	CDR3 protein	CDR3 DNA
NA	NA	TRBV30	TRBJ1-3	CAWSWQGRNTIYF	TGTGCCTGGAGTTGGCAGGGTCGAAACACCATATATTTT
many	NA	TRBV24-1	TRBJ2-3	CATRSQSGTDTQYF	TGTGCCACCAGGAGCCAAAGCGGGACAGATACGCAGTATTTT
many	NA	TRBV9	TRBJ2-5	CASSVYSQETQYF	TGTGCCAGCAGCGTCTATAGCCAAGAGACCCAGTACTTC
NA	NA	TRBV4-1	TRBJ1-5	CASSWGEASNQPQHF	TGCGCCAGCAGCTGGGGGGAAGCAAGCAATCAGCCCCAGCATTTT
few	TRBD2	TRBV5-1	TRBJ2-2	CASSLTSGVTGELFF	TGCGCCAGCAGCTTGACTAGCGGGGTTACCGGGGAGCTGTTTTTT
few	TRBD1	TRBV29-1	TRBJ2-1	CSVEGGTVSYNEQFF	TGCAGCGTTGAAGGTGGGACAGTTTCATACAATGAGCAGTTCTTC
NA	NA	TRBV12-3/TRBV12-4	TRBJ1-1	CASSRDTGKNTEAFF	TGTGCCAGCAGCCGGGACACCGGAAAGAACACTGAAGCTTTCTTT
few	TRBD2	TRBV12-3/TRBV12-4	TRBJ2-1	CASSLLSAGSPGGQFF	TGTGCCAGCAGTTTACTCTCAGCGGGGAGCCCGGGAGGGCAGTTCTTC
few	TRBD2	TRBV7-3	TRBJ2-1	CASSLLGLAGGEQFF	TGTGCCAGCAGCTTATTAGGACTAGCGGGAGGTGAGCAGTTCTTC
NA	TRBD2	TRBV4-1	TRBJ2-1	CASRTYGGANEQFF	TGCGCCAGCAGAACGTACGGGGGGGCGAATGAGCAGTTCTTC
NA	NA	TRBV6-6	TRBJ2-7	CASKSPGGGDEQYF	TGTGCCAGCAAATCCCCCGGGGGTGGCGACGAGCAGTACTTC
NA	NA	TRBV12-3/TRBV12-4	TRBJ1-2	CASSPGIRAVGYTF	TGTGCCAGCAGCCCCGGAATTCGGGCGGTTGGCTACACCTTC
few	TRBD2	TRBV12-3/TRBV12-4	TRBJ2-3	CASSYSSGRATQYF	TGTGCCAGCAGTTATTCTAGCGGGAGGGCTACGCAGTATTTT
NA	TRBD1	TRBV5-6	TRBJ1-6	CASSRGQGRVSPLHF	TGTGCCAGCAGCCGGGGACAGGGAAGGGTGTCACCCCTCCACTTT
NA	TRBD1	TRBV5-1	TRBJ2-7	CASGRQGTGEQYF	TGCGCCAGCGGGAGACAGGGGACGGGCGAGCAGTACTTC
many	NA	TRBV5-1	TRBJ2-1	CASSYLESEQFF	TGCGCCAGCAGCTATCTAGAGAGTGAGCAGTTCTTC
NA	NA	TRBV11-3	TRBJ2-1	CASSLEGGNEQFF	TGTGCCAGCAGCTTAGAGGGGGGCAATGAGCAGTTCTTC